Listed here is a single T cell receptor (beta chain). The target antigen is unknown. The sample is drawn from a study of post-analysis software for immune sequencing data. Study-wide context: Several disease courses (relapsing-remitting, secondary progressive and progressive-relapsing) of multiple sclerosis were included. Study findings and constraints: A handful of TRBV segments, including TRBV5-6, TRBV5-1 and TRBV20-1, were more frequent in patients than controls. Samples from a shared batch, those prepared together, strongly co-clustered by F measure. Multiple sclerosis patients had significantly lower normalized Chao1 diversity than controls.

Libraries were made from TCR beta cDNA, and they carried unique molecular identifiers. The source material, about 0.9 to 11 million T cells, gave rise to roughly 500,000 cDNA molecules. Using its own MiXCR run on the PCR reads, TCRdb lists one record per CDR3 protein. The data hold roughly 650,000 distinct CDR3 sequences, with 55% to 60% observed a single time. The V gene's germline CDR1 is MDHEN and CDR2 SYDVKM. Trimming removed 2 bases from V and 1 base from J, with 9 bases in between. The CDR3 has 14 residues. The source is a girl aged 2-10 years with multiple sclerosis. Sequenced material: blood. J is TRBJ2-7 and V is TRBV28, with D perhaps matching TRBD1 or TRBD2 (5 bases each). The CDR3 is CASSLPRESYEQYF. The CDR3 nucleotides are TGTGCCAGCAGTTTACCCAGGGAGTCCTACGAGCAGTACTTC.